Below, 13 T cell receptor beta chains from the same sample are listed, as sequenced in a study of response to subunit inactivated influenza vaccine. MiXCR, run by TCRdb on the RT-PCR reads, gives a single entry per CDR3 protein. This table holds about 180,000 distinct CDR3 sequences, around 9% found once. The material sequenced was non-naive T cells sorted from PBMCs, taken on the day of vaccination. The receptors were gathered from a man aged 45-65 years who received an inactivated influenza vaccine.

The chain carries TRBV5-1 and TRBJ2-2, with a tentative D call TRBD1 (5 bases). The V and J ends lost 0 bases and 4 bases respectively, with 10 bases between them. The length of the CDR3 is 15 residues. Germline V lookup: CDR1 SGHRS, CDR2 YFSETQ. In DNA form, the CDR3 reads TGCGCCAGCAGCTTGGAGGACACCCCCACCGGGGAGCTGTTTTTT. It codes for CASSLEDTPTGELFF.

The chain is built from TRBV28 and TRBJ1-5; D gene unclear. Germline CDR1 reads MDHEN; CDR2 reads SYDVKM. Between the trimmed V and J ends, which lost 2 bases and 3 bases, there was a span of 8 bases. The CDR3 contains 14 residues. The CDR3 loop is CASSLGAYNQPQHF. The CDR3, as DNA: TGTGCCAGCAGTTTAGGCGCTTACAATCAGCCCCAGCATTTT.

This sequence joins TRBV6-1 and TRBJ1-2, with D unclear. Per the germline V gene, CDR1 is MNHNS and CDR2 is SASEGT. V was pared by 2 bases and J by 6 bases, with 16 bases between. The CDR3 is 15 residues long. The CDR3: CASSETSVGFNGYTF. CDR3 DNA: TGTGCCAGCAGTGAAACCAGCGTAGGGTTTAATGGCTACACCTTC.

This clonotype was observed a handful of times. The chain combines TRBV6-2 or TRBV6-3 with TRBJ2-1; perhaps TRBD1 as D (6 bases). The length of the CDR3 is 16 residues. The V gene lost 5 bases and the J gene lost 4 bases, with 18 bases spanning the gap. Per the germline V gene, CDR1 is MNHEY and CDR2 is SVGEGT. The CDR3 bases are TGTGCCAGCAGTCCTGACAGGCCCGTCCGGTACAATGAGCAGTTCTTC. Translating gives CASSPDRPVRYNEQFF.

This clonotype showed up just a few times. The rearrangement uses TRBV7-3 and TRBJ2-3, with TRBD2 as a possible D gene (5 bases). The CDR3 runs to 14 residues. V lost 1 base, J lost 1 base, and 6 bases lay in between. Germline loops: CDR1 SGHTA, CDR2 FQGTGA. The CDR3 sequence is CASSLSSGTDTQYF. The CDR3 DNA reads TGTGCCAGCAGCTTAAGTAGCGGCACAGATACGCAGTATTTT.

This clonotype was counted between two and nine times. This chain joins TRBV2 and TRBJ1-5; D call uncertain. This CDR3 has 15 residues. Trimming removed 5 bases from V and 0 bases from J, with 11 bases in between. The germline V gene encodes CDR1 SNHLY and CDR2 FYNNEI. In nucleotides, the CDR3 is TGTGCCAGCAGTAACGGTCCGGGTAGCAATCAGCCCCAGCATTTT. Its protein product is CASSNGPGSNQPQHF.

This clonotype has just a few counts. The rearrangement links TRBV11-2 to TRBJ2-7; D not certain. This CDR3 comprises 16 residues. Germline assignment: CDR1 SGHAT and CDR2 FQNNGV. Between the trimmed V and J ends, which lost 2 bases and 0 bases, there was a span of 14 bases. CDR3 coding DNA: TGTGCCAGCAGCTTATTCATCACATCGAGCTCCTACGAGCAGTACTTC. Its protein is CASSLFITSSSYEQYF.

This clonotype occurred many times. The chain links TRBV14 to TRBJ2-1; 13 bases agree with TRBD2. The germline V gene has CDR1 SGHDN and CDR2 FVKESK. The CDR3 sequence is 16 residues long. V dropped 2 bases and J dropped 12; count of bases not matched to a gene: 10. CDR3 sequence (DNA): TGTGCCAGCAGCCAATTAACGGGACTAGCGGGGACCGCGCAGTTCTTC. Translating it yields CASSQLTGLAGTAQFF.

The CDR3 sequence is CASRDLYNEQFF. Written as DNA, the CDR3 is TGTGCCAGCAGGGACCTATACAATGAGCAGTTCTTC. The chain joins TRBV6-2 or TRBV6-3 to TRBJ2-1; D gene uncertain. CDR1 MNHEY and CDR2 SVGEGT come from the germline V gene. Trimming took 6 bases from V and 4 from J, leaving 7 bases between them. The CDR3 totals 12 residues.

This clonotype was counted ten times or more. The chain couples TRBV4-3 to TRBJ2-1; TRBD2 matches 9 bases. V dropped 0 bases and J dropped 2; count of bases not matched to a gene: 5. This CDR3 comprises 17 residues. Germline CDR1 LGHNA, CDR2 YSLEER. The CDR3 DNA follows: TGCGCCAGCAGCCAAGATCGGGCTAGCGGGGCCTACAATGAGCAGTTCTTC. This codes for CASSQDRASGAYNEQFF.

About this clonotype itself: At one end, the junction sequence differs from germline, possibly due to a read error. This sequence joins TRBV3-1 and TRBJ2-7, with a possible D match to TRBD1 (6 bases). The V gene's germline CDR1 is LGHDT and CDR2 YNNKEL (reference sequence). The CDR3 covers 16 residues. The CDR3 here is CASSKDTGRSSYEQYF. The CDR3, as DNA: TGTGCCAGCAGCAAAGATACAGGGCGGAGCTCCTACGAGCAGTACTTC.

There are many counts of this clonotype. The chain uses TRBV12-3 or TRBV12-4 and TRBJ2-5; D remains ambiguous. This CDR3 spans 18 amino acids. Trimming cost V 3 bases and J 5 bases, with 25 bases left between them. The CDR3, as DNA: TGTGCCAGCAGTTTTGGATACGGGCTGACCGTGGCTGTGGAGACCCAGTACTTC. It codes for CASSFGYGLTVAVETQYF.

The gene calls are TRBV7-2 and TRBJ2-5; 10 positions match TRBD2. The CDR3 is 14 amino acids. Per germline, CDR1 SGHTA and CDR2 FQGNSA. V was clipped by 6 bases and J by 2 bases; unmatched bases: 3. Here the CDR3 DNA reads TGTGCCAGCAGGCCTAGCGGGAGACAAGAGACCCAGTACTTC. This translates into CASRPSGRQETQYF.